This T cell receptor beta chain was captured in a study of regulatory T cells in long-lasting Graves disease. V dropped 0 bases and J dropped 4 bases, with 4 bases sitting between them. Germline V gives CDR1 LGHDT, CDR2 YNNKEL (reference sequence). The CDR3 totals 13 residues. This clonotype occurred many times. Time point described: newly diagnosed GD, antithyroid drugs for less than 3 months. Researchers made the TCR library from RNA that was extracted from PBMCs. Arm-PCR of CDR3 regions and iRepertoire HTBI primers were used to build TCR beta libraries. As processed by the authors: Sequenced samples collectively carried under 75 TRBV and some 15 TRBJ segments. In TCRdb, the multiplex PCR reads were re-called with MiXCR into one record per CDR3 protein. These V and J calls derive from TCRdb rather than the authors' analysis. The sample lists around 240,000 distinct CDR3 sequences, 18% occurring once.

Another study also made use of these data, one on T cells in Graves' hyperthyroidism and ophthalmopathy. Per that paper: No ophthalmopathy progression within 18 months constituted stable Graves' hyperthyroidism.

The sequence was collected from a woman aged 25 to 39 with Graves disease. The material sequenced was peripheral blood mononuclear cells (PBMCs), taken at new diagnosis, from a patient treated with antithyroid drugs. This rearrangement joins TRBV3-1 to TRBJ1-3; D unclear. In nucleotides, the CDR3 is TGTGCCAGCAGCCAAGAGGGAGGAAACACCATATATTTT. It codes for CASSQEGGNTIYF.